This TCR beta chain stems from a study of tumor-infiltrating lymphocytes in localized non-small cell lung cancer. Study findings and constraints: Higher tumor T cell infiltration than in uninvolved lung was supported by TCRbeta sequencing. Technical variation could not be separated from intratumor heterogeneity here.

Some clones are missing from TCRdb's copy, which holds only in-frame ones; the method was immunoSEQ multiplex PCR. The sample lists over 10,000 clones; about 76% were seen once. Points on this clone: The antigen remains undetermined.

Trimming took off 6 bases at V and 7 bases at J, with 10 bases between the two ends. This CDR3 has 13 residues. Germline assignment: CDR1 SNHLY and CDR2 FYNNEI. This receptor was obtained from a human donor with non-small cell lung cancer. The J gene is TRBJ1-6, the V gene TRBV2, with a possible D match to TRBD1 (5 bases). Sequencing was carried out using uninvolved lung tissue not adjacent to the tumor. CDR3 coding DNA: TGTGCCAGCAGGGGGGGAGGAAATTCACCCCTCCACTTT. It translates to CASRGGGNSPLHF.